The T cell receptor (beta chain) under discussion was sequenced for a study of blood T cell repertoires in COVID-19. V was cut by 2 bases and J by 3 bases, with 10 bases left in between. The CDR3 spans 14 residues. Germline V gene data show CDR1 as MNHEY and CDR2 as SMNVEV (reference sequence). Data came from immunoSEQ multiplex PCR; TCRdb stores just in-frame clones and leaves some out. The table includes roughly 290,000 clones, 90% detected once. The V and J genes are TRBV27 and TRBJ1-1; D is uncertain. This receptor was taken from a woman in her thirties with COVID-19, enrolled during active disease. The sequenced material came from peripheral blood. CDR3 sequence reads: CASSLTRDYTEAFF. The CDR3 coding sequence is TGTGCCAGCAGTTTAACTCGGGATTACACTGAAGCTTTCTTT.